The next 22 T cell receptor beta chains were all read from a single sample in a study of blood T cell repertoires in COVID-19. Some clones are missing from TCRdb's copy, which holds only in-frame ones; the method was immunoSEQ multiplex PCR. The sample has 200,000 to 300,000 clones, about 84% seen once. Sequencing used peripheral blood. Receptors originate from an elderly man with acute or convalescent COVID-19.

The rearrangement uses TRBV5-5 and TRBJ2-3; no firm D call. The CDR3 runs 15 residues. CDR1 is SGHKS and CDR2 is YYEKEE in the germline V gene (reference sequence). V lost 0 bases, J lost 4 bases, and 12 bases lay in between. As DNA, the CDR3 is TGTGCCAGCAGCTTGGCCGGCAGGCCAGCAGATACGCAGTATTTT. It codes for CASSLAGRPADTQYF. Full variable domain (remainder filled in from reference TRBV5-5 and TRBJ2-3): DAGVTQSPTHLIKTRGQQVTLRCSPISGHKSVSWYQQVLGQGPQFIFQYYEKEERGRGNFPDRFSARQFPNYSSELNVNALLLGDSALYLCASSLAGRPADTQYFGPGTRLTVL.

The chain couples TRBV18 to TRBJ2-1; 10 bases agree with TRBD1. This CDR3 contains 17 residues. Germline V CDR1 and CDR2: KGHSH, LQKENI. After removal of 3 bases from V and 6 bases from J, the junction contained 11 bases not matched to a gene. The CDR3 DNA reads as TGTGCCAGCTCACCGCGGACAGGGGGATTTAATGTCAATGAGCAGTTCTTC. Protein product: CASSPRTGGFNVNEQFF.

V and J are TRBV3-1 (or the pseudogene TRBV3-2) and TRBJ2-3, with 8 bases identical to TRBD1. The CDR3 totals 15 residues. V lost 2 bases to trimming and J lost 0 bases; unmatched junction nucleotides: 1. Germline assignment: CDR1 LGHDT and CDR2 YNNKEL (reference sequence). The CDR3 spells CASSQQGASTDTQYF. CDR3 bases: TGTGCCAGCAGCCAACAGGGGGCAAGCACAGATACGCAGTATTTT.

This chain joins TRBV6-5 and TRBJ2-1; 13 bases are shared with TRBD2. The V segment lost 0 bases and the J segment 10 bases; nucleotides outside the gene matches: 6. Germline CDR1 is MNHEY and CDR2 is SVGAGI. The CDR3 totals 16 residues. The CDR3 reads CASSYSPGLAGKEQFF. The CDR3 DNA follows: TGTGCCAGCAGTTACTCACCGGGACTAGCGGGAAAGGAGCAGTTCTTC.

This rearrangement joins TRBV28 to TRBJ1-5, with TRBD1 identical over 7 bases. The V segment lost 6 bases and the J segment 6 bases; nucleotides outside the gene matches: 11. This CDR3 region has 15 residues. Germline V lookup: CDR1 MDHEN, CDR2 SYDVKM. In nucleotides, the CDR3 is TGTGCCAGCAGACCCGAAAACAGGGGAGGTCAGCCCCAGCATTTT. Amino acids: CASRPENRGGQPQHF.

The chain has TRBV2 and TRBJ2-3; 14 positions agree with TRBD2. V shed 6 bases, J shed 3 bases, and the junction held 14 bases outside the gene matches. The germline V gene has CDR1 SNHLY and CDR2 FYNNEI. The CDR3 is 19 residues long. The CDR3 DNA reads TGTGCCAGCAGGGGGACGCGGGGACTAGCGGGAGTCGGGACAGATACGCAGTATTTT. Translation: CASRGTRGLAGVGTDTQYF.

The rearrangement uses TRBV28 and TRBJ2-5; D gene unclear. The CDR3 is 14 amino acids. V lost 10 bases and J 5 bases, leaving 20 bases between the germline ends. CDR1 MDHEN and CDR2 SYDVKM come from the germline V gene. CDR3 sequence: CATSRFSSVETQYF. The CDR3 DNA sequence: TGTGCCACTTCCCGGTTCTCTTCCGTGGAGACCCAGTACTTC.

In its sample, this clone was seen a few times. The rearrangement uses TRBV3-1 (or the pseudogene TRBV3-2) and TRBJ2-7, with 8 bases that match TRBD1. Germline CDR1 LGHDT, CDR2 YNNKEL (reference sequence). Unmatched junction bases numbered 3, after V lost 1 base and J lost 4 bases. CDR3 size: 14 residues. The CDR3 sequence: CASSQATGAYEQYF. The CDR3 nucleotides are TGTGCCAGCAGCCAAGCGACAGGGGCTTACGAGCAGTACTTC.

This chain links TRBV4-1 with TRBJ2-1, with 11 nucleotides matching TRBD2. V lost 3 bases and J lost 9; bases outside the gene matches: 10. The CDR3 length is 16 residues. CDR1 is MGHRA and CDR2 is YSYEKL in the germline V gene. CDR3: CASSQLAGGLLSEQFF. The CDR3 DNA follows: TGCGCCAGCAGCCAGTTAGCGGGAGGGCTGTTGAGTGAGCAGTTCTTC.

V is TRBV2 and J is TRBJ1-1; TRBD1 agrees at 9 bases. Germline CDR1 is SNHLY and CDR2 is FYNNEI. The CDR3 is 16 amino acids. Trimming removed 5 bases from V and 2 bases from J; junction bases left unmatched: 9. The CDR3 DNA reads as TGTGCCAGCAGTAAAGTTTGGGACAGGGCAAACACTGAAGCTTTCTTT. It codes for CASSKVWDRANTEAFF. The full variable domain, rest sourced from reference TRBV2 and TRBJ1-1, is EPEVTQTPSHQVTQMGQEVILRCVPISNHLYFYWYRQILGQKVEFLVSFYNNEISEKSEIFDDQFSVERPDGSNFTLKIRSTKLEDSAMYFCASSKVWDRANTEAFFGQGTRLTVV.

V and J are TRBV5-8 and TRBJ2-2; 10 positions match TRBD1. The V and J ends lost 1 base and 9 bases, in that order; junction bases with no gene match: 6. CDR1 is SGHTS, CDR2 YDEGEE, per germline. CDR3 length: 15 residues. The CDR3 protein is CASSLPGQGIRELFF. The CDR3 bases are TGTGCCAGCAGCTTGCCGGGACAGGGGATAAGGGAGCTGTTTTTT.

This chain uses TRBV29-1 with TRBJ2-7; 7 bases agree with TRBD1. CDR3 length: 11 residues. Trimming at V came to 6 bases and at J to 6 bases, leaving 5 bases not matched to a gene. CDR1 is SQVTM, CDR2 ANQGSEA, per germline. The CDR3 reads CSVDSGGEQYF. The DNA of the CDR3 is TGCAGCGTCGATTCAGGGGGCGAGCAGTACTTC.

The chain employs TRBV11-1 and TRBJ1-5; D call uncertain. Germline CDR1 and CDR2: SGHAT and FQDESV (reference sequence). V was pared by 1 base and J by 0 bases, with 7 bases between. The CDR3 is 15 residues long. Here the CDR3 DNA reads TGTGCCAGCAGCTTAGACGGTGGTAGCAATCAGCCCCAGCATTTT. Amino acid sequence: CASSLDGGSNQPQHF.

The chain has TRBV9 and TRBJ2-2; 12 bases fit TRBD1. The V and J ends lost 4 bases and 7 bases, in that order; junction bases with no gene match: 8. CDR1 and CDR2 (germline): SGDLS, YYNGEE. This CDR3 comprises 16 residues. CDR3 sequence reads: CASSPRGTGGFGELFF. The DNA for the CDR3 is TGTGCCAGCAGCCCCAGGGGGACAGGGGGCTTCGGGGAGCTGTTTTTT.

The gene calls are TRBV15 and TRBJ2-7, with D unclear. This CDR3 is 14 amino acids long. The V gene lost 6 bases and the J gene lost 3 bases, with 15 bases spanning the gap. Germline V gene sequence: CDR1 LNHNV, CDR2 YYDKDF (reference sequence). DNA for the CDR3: TGTGCCACCAGACCCGAGGCCACGGTCTACGAGCAGTACTTC. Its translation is CATRPEATVYEQYF.

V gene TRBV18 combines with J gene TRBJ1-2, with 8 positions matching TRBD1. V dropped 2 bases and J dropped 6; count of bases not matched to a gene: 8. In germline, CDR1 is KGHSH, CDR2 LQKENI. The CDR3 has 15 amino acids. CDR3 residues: CASSPVGQGVDGYTF. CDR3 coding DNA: TGTGCCAGCTCACCAGTTGGACAGGGCGTGGATGGCTACACCTTC.

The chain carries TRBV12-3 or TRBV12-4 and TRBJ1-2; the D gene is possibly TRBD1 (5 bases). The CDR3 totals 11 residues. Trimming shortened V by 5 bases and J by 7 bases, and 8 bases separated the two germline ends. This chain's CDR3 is CASSQGGGYTF. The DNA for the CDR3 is TGTGCCAGCAGTCAGGGTGGTGGCTACACCTTC.

CDR3 coding DNA: TGTGCCAGTAGTATACGCCAGACTAATGAAAAACTGTTTTTT. As protein: CASSIRQTNEKLFF. The V and J genes are TRBV19 and TRBJ1-4; D is uncertain. The CDR3 runs 14 residues. The V gene lost 2 bases and the J gene lost 2 bases, with 6 bases spanning the gap. CDR1 is LNHDA and CDR2 is SQIVND in the germline V gene (reference sequence).

As DNA, the CDR3 is TGTGCCAGCAGCCCGAGAGGGGGCTTGAACACTGAAGCTTTCTTT. It encodes CASSPRGGLNTEAFF. The rearrangement links TRBV7-8 to TRBJ1-1; 7 positions agree with TRBD1. There are 15 residues in the CDR3. The junction had 6 bases not matched to a gene; V was cut back by 5 bases and J by 0 bases. CDR1 and CDR2 (germline): SGHVS, FQNEAQ. The complete variable domain, with remaining parts taken from reference TRBV7-8 and TRBJ1-1, reads GAGVSQSPRYKVAKRGQDVALRCDPISGHVSLFWYQQALGQGPEFLTYFQNEAQLDKSGLPSDRFFAERPEGSVSTLKIQRTQQEDSAVYLCASSPRGGLNTEAFFGQGTRLTVV.

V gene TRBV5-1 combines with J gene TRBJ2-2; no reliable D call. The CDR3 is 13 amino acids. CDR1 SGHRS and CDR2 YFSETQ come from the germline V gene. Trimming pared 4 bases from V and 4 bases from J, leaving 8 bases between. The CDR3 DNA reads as TGCGCCAGCAGCCCGGAGCCCACCGGGGAGCTGTTTTTT. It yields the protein CASSPEPTGELFF.

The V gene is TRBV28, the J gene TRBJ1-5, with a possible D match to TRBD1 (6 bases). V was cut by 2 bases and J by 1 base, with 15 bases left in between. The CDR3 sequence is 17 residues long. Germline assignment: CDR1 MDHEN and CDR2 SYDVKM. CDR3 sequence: CASSLGAGGRSNQPQHF. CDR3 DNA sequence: TGTGCCAGCAGTTTAGGGGCGGGGGGCAGGAGCAATCAGCCCCAGCATTTT.

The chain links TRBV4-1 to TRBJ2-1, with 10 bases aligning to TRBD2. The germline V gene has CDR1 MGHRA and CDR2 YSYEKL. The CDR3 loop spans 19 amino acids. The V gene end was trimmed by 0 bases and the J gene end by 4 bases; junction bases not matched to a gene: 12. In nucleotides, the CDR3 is TGCGCCAGCAGCCAAGAGGGACCTTTGAGTAGCGGGGGGTACAATGAGCAGTTCTTC. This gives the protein CASSQEGPLSSGGYNEQFF.